These 14 T cell receptor beta chains were all obtained from the same sample, sequenced in a study of blood T cell repertoires in COVID-19. The assay was immunoSEQ multiplex PCR, and TCRdb's table has in-frame clones only and misses some. The profile shows about 110,000 clones, approximately 80% of them singletons. The sample comprised peripheral blood. The source is a woman between 65 and 79 years old with acute or convalescent COVID-19.

The CDR3 coding sequence is TGTGCCGTTAGGGACAGGGGAAACAATGAGCAGTTCTTC. Translated, it gives CAVRDRGNNEQFF. The chain uses TRBV19 and TRBJ2-1; 10 bases are a match to TRBD1. Germline CDR1 LNHDA, CDR2 SQIVND (reference sequence). This CDR3 spans 13 amino acids. V lost 11 bases, J lost 5 bases, and 6 bases stayed unmatched.

The V call is TRBV6-5, the J call TRBJ1-6; unclear D gene. Germline loops: CDR1 MNHEY, CDR2 SVGAGI. The CDR3 length is 15 residues. V dropped 6 bases and J dropped 8 bases, with 17 bases sitting between them. CDR3 DNA: TGTGCCAGCAGCCTGACCGGGGATCGATATTCACCCCTCCACTTT. Translated: CASSLTGDRYSPLHF.

V gene TRBV19 combines with J gene TRBJ1-5, with D uncertain. Germline V gives CDR1 LNHDA, CDR2 SQIVND (reference sequence). The germline V and J ends were trimmed by 5 bases and 3 bases, with 14 bases remaining between them. This CDR3 spans 15 amino acids. Here the CDR3 reads CASSFSPPPNQPQHF. DNA for the CDR3: TGTGCCAGTAGTTTTAGTCCTCCCCCCAATCAGCCCCAGCATTTT.

This chain's CDR3 is CASSLTRTGELFF. The CDR3 coding sequence is TGTGCCAGCAGCTTAACGAGGACCGGGGAGCTGTTTTTT. V gene TRBV7-6 combines with J gene TRBJ2-2; unclear D gene. The CDR3 contains 13 residues. Trimming pared 2 bases from V and 5 bases from J, leaving 6 bases between. Per germline, CDR1 SGHVS and CDR2 FNYEAQ.

The V and J genes are TRBV24-1 and TRBJ2-6; 10 nucleotides align to TRBD1. This CDR3 is built from 17 residues. The V gene end was trimmed by 10 bases and the J gene end by 0 bases; junction bases not matched to a gene: 8. CDR1 KGHDR and CDR2 SFDVKD come from the germline V gene. CDR3 sequence (DNA): TGTGCCACTAGCAGGGACAGGGGACTCTCTGGGGCCAACGTCCTGACTTTC. Amino acids: CATSRDRGLSGANVLTF.

The chain recombines TRBV24-1 with TRBJ2-3, with 10 bases identical to TRBD2. Germline V gene sequence: CDR1 KGHDR, CDR2 SFDVKD. This CDR3 contains 15 residues. J was trimmed by 3 bases and V by 4 bases; bases with no gene match: 3. CDR3 nucleotides: TGTGCCACCAGTGAAGCGGGAGGGGGGACAGATACGCAGTATTTT. Protein product: CATSEAGGGTDTQYF.

This clone was picked up one time. The chain links TRBV5-1 to TRBJ2-3; 11 bases map to TRBD2. CDR3 length: 16 residues. V lost 4 bases and J lost 2; bases outside the gene matches: 6. CDR1 SGHRS and CDR2 YFSETQ come from the germline V gene. CDR3 region: CASSRTSGGTTDTQYF. The CDR3 region has the DNA TGCGCCAGCAGCCGCACTAGCGGGGGAACCACAGATACGCAGTATTTT.

Details on this clone: This same CDR3 is encoded by further DNA sequences in the sample. The chain employs TRBV5-1 and TRBJ2-7; D is undetermined. The CDR3 is made up of 14 amino acids. V was trimmed by 0 bases and J by 1 base, leaving 8 bases between them. Germline CDR1 reads SGHRS; CDR2 reads YFSETQ. CDR3 in amino acids: CASSLDPGSYEQYF. CDR3 nucleotide sequence: TGCGCCAGCAGCTTGGACCCGGGTTCCTACGAGCAGTACTTC.

The chain joins TRBV28 to TRBJ2-7; D perhaps matches TRBD2 (5 bases). V dropped 5 bases and J dropped 2 bases, with 10 bases sitting between them. The CDR3 is made up of 13 amino acids. Germline V gene data show CDR1 as MDHEN and CDR2 as SYDVKM. The CDR3 loop is CASSGLPAYEQYF. The CDR3 DNA is TGTGCCAGCAGTGGACTGCCTGCCTACGAGCAGTACTTC.

The rearrangement joins TRBV29-1 to TRBJ2-5; 14 bases align to TRBD2. J gave up 2 bases and V 7 bases, and 6 bases lay outside the gene matches. CDR3 length: 15 residues. Germline V gene lookup returns CDR1 SQVTM and CDR2 ANQGSEA. This CDR3 reads CSASGLAGGQETQYF. The CDR3 DNA follows: TGCAGCGCTTCTGGACTAGCGGGGGGACAAGAGACCCAGTACTTC. Based on the CDR3 plus reference TRBV29-1 and TRBJ2-5, the full variable domain is SAVISQKPSRDICQRGTSLTIQCQVDSQVTMMFWYRQQPGQSLTLIATANQGSEATYESGFVIDKFPISRPNLTFSTLTVSNMSPEDSSIYLCSASGLAGGQETQYFGPGTRLLVL.

V usage is TRBV3-1 (or the pseudogene TRBV3-2) and J usage is TRBJ1-1; D may be TRBD1 (5 bases). Trimming stripped 1 base from V and 8 bases from J, with 23 bases between. CDR3 size: 17 residues. The germline V gene has CDR1 LGHDT and CDR2 YNNKEL (reference sequence). Written as DNA, the CDR3 is TGTGCCAGCAGCCAAGGGGGCCTTGGGACTGGAATCTTAGAAGCTTTCTTT. Translation: CASSQGGLGTGILEAFF.

This chain links TRBV3-1 (or the pseudogene TRBV3-2) with TRBJ2-5; 9 nucleotides line up with TRBD1. The V and J ends lost 2 bases and 2 bases, in that order; junction bases with no gene match: 6. This CDR3 is built from 16 residues. Per germline, CDR1 LGHDT and CDR2 YNNKEL (reference sequence). The CDR3 DNA follows: TGTGCCAGCAGCCAACTGCCGGGACAGGGTCAAGAGACCCAGTACTTC. Translation gives CASSQLPGQGQETQYF.

The chain links TRBV7-2 to TRBJ2-1; 9 bases match TRBD2. Germline CDR1 SGHTA, CDR2 FQGNSA. V lost 1 base and J lost 3; bases outside the gene matches: 4. This CDR3 region has 16 residues. CDR3 DNA: TGTGCCAGCAGCTTAGAGGCAGCGGGAGGCTACAATGAGCAGTTCTTC. Protein sequence: CASSLEAAGGYNEQFF.

The chain joins TRBV3-1 (or the pseudogene TRBV3-2) to TRBJ1-1; TRBD1 agrees at 7 bases. The germline V gene encodes CDR1 LGHDT and CDR2 YNNKEL (reference sequence). V shed 2 bases and J 9 bases; nucleotides not matched to a gene: 6. The CDR3 loop spans 13 amino acids. The CDR3 DNA reads TGTGCCAGCAGCCAACCGGGACAGAAGAAAGCTTTCTTT. This sequence encodes CASSQPGQKKAFF.